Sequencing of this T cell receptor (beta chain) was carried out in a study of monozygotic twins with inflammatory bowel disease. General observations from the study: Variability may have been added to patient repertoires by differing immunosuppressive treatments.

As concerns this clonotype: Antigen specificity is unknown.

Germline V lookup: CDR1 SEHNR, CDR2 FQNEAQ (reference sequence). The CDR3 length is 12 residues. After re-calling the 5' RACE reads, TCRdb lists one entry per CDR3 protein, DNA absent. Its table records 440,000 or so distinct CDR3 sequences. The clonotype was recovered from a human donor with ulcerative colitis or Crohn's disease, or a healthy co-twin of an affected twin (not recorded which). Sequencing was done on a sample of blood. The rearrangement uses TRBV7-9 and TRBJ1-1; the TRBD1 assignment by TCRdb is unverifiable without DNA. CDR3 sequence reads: CASSSTGQSAFF.